The clone carrying this T cell receptor beta chain has just one count. What it binds is unknown. The data are from a study of immune evolution from preneoplasia to lung adenocarcinoma. Findings and caveats of the study: Top clone frequencies peaked in normal lung, apparently declining through invasive adenocarcinoma.

Profiling relied on immunoSEQ multiplex PCR, and the TCRdb table lists in-frame clones only, not all of them. The sample carries several thousand clones, about 78% recorded once. Germline lookup yields CDR1 SGHAT and CDR2 FQNNGV. Trimming removed 4 bases from V and 7 bases from J; junction bases left unmatched: 2. This CDR3 has 13 residues. Sequencing used FFPE minimally invasive lung adenocarcinoma tissue. This TCR derives from a person aged 55-85 years with lung adenocarcinoma. The rearrangement links TRBV11-2 to TRBJ2-5, with 11 bases identical to TRBD2. The CDR3 DNA is TGTGCCAGCAGCTCGGGACTAGCGGCGACCCAGTACTTC. This gives the protein CASSSGLAATQYF. Using reference TRBV11-2 and TRBJ2-5 for the parts outside the CDR3, the full variable domain is EAGVAQSPRYKIIEKRQSVAFWCNPISGHATLYWYQQILGQGPKLLIQFQNNGVVDDSQLPKDRFSAERLKGVDSTLKIQPAKLEDSAVYLCASSSGLAATQYFGPGTRLLVL.